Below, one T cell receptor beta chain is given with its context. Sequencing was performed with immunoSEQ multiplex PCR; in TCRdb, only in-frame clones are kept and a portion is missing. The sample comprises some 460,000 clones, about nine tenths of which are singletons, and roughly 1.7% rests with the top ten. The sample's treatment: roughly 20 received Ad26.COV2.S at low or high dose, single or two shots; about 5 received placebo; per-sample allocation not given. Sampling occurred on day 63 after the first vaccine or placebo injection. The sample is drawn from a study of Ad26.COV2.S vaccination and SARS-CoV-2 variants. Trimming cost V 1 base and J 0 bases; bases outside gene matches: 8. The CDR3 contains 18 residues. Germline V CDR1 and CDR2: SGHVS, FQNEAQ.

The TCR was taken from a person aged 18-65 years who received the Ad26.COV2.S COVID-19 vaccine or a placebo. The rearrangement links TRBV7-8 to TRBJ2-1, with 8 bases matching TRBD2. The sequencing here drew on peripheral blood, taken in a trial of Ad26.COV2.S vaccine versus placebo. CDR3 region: CASSLVVSGASSYNEQFF. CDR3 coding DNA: TGTGCCAGCAGCTTAGTCGTTAGCGGGGCGAGCTCCTACAATGAGCAGTTCTTC.